This TCR beta chain stems from a study of T cell repertoires in cytomegalovirus infection. Germline V gives CDR1 SGHVS, CDR2 FQNEAQ. This CDR3 spans 12 amino acids. V was clipped by 5 bases and J by 6 bases, with 9 bases between them. By share, this clonotype ranks as medium-sized (0.01 to 0.1%). Its antigen is currently unknown. A single record per CDR3 protein comes from TCRdb applying MiXCR to the reads. The sample lists approximately 89,000 distinct CDR3 sequences, roughly 25% occurring once. The sample here was CD8+ T cells from cultured PBMCs, taken from culture after CMV antigen stimulation. The chain links TRBV7-8 to TRBJ2-3; D ambiguous. This receptor was taken from a human donor in good health (CMV status not recorded). Some clones in this sample may be carry-over from other donors' samples. In DNA form, the CDR3 reads TGTGCCAGCAGCCCTTCCCCTGATACGCAGTATTTT. Residues: CASSPSPDTQYF.